This T cell receptor (beta chain) was recorded in a study of CD8+ T cells in alopecia areata. Broader study findings: In patients, TCRs were shared less clearly than in mice, and HLA may possibly be involved.

Germline lookup yields CDR1 MNHEY and CDR2 SMNVEV (reference sequence). The CDR3 spans 15 residues. J lost 3 bases, V lost 6 bases, and 7 bases had no gene match. As the sequencing template, cDNA was produced by extracting RNA and reverse transcribing it. The protocol was immunoSEQ multiplex PCR, while the TCRdb copy is restricted to in-frame clones and leaves out a portion. This table holds some 30,000 clones, 60% to 85% found once. As regards this clone: The target antigen is unknown.

Researchers took lesional scalp punch biopsies and peripheral blood from people who were alopecia areata patients. Separation by sorting yielded CD4+ and CD8+ T cells from PBMCs. Sequenced sample: NKG2D-low CD8+ T cells sorted from blood. The chain recombines TRBV27 with TRBJ2-3, with 9 bases that match TRBD2. This receptor was taken from a human donor with alopecia areata. The CDR3 bases are TGTGCCAGCAGACAGATGGGACTAGCTACAGATACGCAGTATTTT. The encoded protein is CASRQMGLATDTQYF.